A selection of T cell receptor beta chains follows, all from one sample in a study of T-cell memory formation after mild COVID-19. In TCRdb, the 5' RACE reads were re-called with MiXCR into one record per CDR3 protein. The sample lists 400,000 to 500,000 distinct CDR3 sequences, roughly 26% seen once, with roughly 8.9% in the top ten. Sequenced material: PBMCs or a T cell subset sorted from them (not recorded which). These receptors all come from an adult woman who had mild COVID-19 (a few samples of this study predate the infection). Cell type and time point are not known. Both conserved end residues are part of each CDR3. The D gene is left open where the match is weak. Part of the rows lack a size; the others show once, few, many or a class for expanded clones.

J gene: TRBJ2-1; clone size: few; V gene: TRBV5-1; D gene: TRBD2; CDR3 DNA: TGCGCCAGCAGCCAACTAGCGGGGAGGAGCAATGAGCAGTTCTTC; CDR3 protein: CASSQLAGRSNEQFF
J gene: TRBJ2-1; clone size: -; V gene: TRBV10-3; D gene: -; CDR3 DNA: TGTGCCATCAGTGAGTCGACTGGCAATGAGCAGTTCTTC; CDR3 protein: CAISESTGNEQFF
J gene: TRBJ1-6; clone size: -; V gene: TRBV20-1; D gene: -; CDR3 DNA: TGCAGTGCTCCTTGGGACGGGAGCTCCTATAATTCACCCCTCCACTTT; CDR3 protein: CSAPWDGSSYNSPLHF
J gene: TRBJ2-4; clone size: -; V gene: TRBV5-6; D gene: TRBD2; CDR3 DNA: TGTGCCAGCAGCCCCGCGGGGACTAGGTTCCCCAAAAACATTCAGTACTTC; CDR3 protein: CASSPAGTRFPKNIQYF
J gene: TRBJ2-2; clone size: many; V gene: TRBV5-1; D gene: TRBD2; CDR3 DNA: TGCGCCAGCGGGGGACTAGCGGGAGCCGGGGAGCTGTTTTTT; CDR3 protein: CASGGLAGAGELFF
J gene: TRBJ1-2; clone size: few; V gene: TRBV12-3/TRBV12-4; D gene: -; CDR3 DNA: TGTGCCAGCAGCAGCACAGGGACCCTTATGCACTACACCTTC; CDR3 protein: CASSSTGTLMHYTF
J gene: TRBJ1-2; clone size: few; V gene: TRBV10-3; D gene: TRBD1; CDR3 DNA: TGTGCCACCAGGGGGACACCGGCGCAGGGCTACACCTTC; CDR3 protein: CATRGTPAQGYTF
J gene: TRBJ1-1; clone size: -; V gene: TRBV7-6; D gene: -; CDR3 DNA: TGTGCCAGCAGCGAGGGTACAGGGTACACTGAAGCTTTCTTT; CDR3 protein: CASSEGTGYTEAFF
J gene: TRBJ1-1; clone size: -; V gene: TRBV27; D gene: -; CDR3 DNA: TGTGCCAGCAGTGGGATAGGGGAGACTGAAGCTTTCTTT; CDR3 protein: CASSGIGETEAFF
J gene: TRBJ1-5; clone size: few; V gene: TRBV10-3; D gene: -; CDR3 DNA: TGTGCCACCGGTCGGGGTACGGCAGACAATCAGCCCCAGCATTTT; CDR3 protein: CATGRGTADNQPQHF
J gene: TRBJ2-7; clone size: -; V gene: TRBV6-2/TRBV6-3; D gene: TRBD1; CDR3 DNA: TGTGCCAGCGGGGACAGCCCCTACGAGCAGTACTTC; CDR3 protein: CASGDSPYEQYF
J gene: TRBJ2-7; clone size: few; V gene: TRBV19; D gene: TRBD2; CDR3 DNA: TGTGCCAGTCAAACCTCGGGGGGGTACTCCTACGAGCAGTACTTC; CDR3 protein: CASQTSGGYSYEQYF
J gene: TRBJ2-2; clone size: -; V gene: TRBV7-3; D gene: -; CDR3 DNA: TGTGCCAGCGGCGCCAGTTACACCGGGGAGCTGTTTTTT; CDR3 protein: CASGASYTGELFF
J gene: TRBJ2-3; clone size: -; V gene: TRBV9; D gene: -; CDR3 DNA: TGTGCCAGCAGCGTTGGATCTAGAATCCCTAGCACAGATACGCAGTATTTT; CDR3 protein: CASSVGSRIPSTDTQYF
J gene: TRBJ2-3; clone size: few; V gene: TRBV19; D gene: TRBD2; CDR3 DNA: TGTGCCAGTAACGACTGGGAGGGGTCGCAGTATTTT; CDR3 protein: CASNDWEGSQYF
J gene: TRBJ1-1; clone size: -; V gene: TRBV7-9; D gene: TRBD1; CDR3 DNA: TGTGCCAGCAGCCCCCTACAGGGGAAAAACACTGAAGCTTTCTTT; CDR3 protein: CASSPLQGKNTEAFF
J gene: TRBJ2-3; clone size: -; V gene: TRBV20-1; D gene: -; CDR3 DNA: TGCAGTGCTATCTTCCCCCAGGGTTATACAGATACGCAGTATTTT; CDR3 protein: CSAIFPQGYTDTQYF
J gene: TRBJ2-1; clone size: -; V gene: TRBV6-5; D gene: -; CDR3 DNA: TGTGCCAGCAGTACTGCTAGCAGAGGAAGCTCCTACAATGAGCAGTTCTTC; CDR3 protein: CASSTASRGSSYNEQFF
J gene: TRBJ1-4; clone size: -; V gene: TRBV4-3; D gene: -; CDR3 DNA: TGCGCCAGCAGCCAAGGACGGGCGGCTAATGAAAAACTGTTTTTT; CDR3 protein: CASSQGRAANEKLFF
J gene: TRBJ2-7; clone size: -; V gene: TRBV5-1; D gene: TRBD2; CDR3 DNA: TGCGCCAGCAGCTTGGTGACTAGCGCCATTTACGAGCAGTACTTC; CDR3 protein: CASSLVTSAIYEQYF
J gene: TRBJ1-1; clone size: -; V gene: TRBV7-8; D gene: -; CDR3 DNA: TGTGCCAGCAGCTTTGGCGGGACAAGTCCCGGGGAAGCTTTCTTT; CDR3 protein: CASSFGGTSPGEAFF
J gene: TRBJ2-1; clone size: -; V gene: TRBV15; D gene: -; CDR3 DNA: TGTGCCACCAGCAGGGCTAGGGGGGGGATTAATGAGCAGTTCTTC; CDR3 protein: CATSRARGGINEQFF
J gene: TRBJ1-2; clone size: -; V gene: TRBV24-1; D gene: -; CDR3 DNA: TGTGCCACCTCGGGTCGAGGAGTTCTTCATGGCTACACCTTC; CDR3 protein: CATSGRGVLHGYTF
J gene: TRBJ2-7; clone size: -; V gene: TRBV5-1; D gene: -; CDR3 DNA: TGCGCCAGCAGCTGGGGTAAGAAAGAGCAGTACTTC; CDR3 protein: CASSWGKKEQYF
J gene: TRBJ1-2; clone size: -; V gene: TRBV7-8; D gene: -; CDR3 DNA: TGTGCCAGCAGCTTAAGGGGGGGTGAGGGCAGTAACTATGGCTACACCTTC; CDR3 protein: CASSLRGGEGSNYGYTF
J gene: TRBJ2-3; clone size: -; V gene: TRBV20-1; D gene: TRBD2; CDR3 DNA: TGCAGTGCACAGCGGGACACAGATACGCAGTATTTT; CDR3 protein: CSAQRDTDTQYF
J gene: TRBJ1-2; clone size: once; V gene: TRBV19; D gene: -; CDR3 DNA: TGTGCCAGTAGTATCCTTGGGACGGACTATGGCTACACCTTC; CDR3 protein: CASSILGTDYGYTF
J gene: TRBJ2-5; clone size: -; V gene: TRBV18; D gene: TRBD2; CDR3 DNA: TGTGCCAGCTCAGTTCTAGCGGGAGGGCCCGGCGAAGAGACCCAGTACTTC; CDR3 protein: CASSVLAGGPGEETQYF
J gene: TRBJ1-1; clone size: -; V gene: TRBV5-1; D gene: -; CDR3 DNA: TGCGCCAGCAGCCTAAACTGGGGACGAAGAAACACTGAAGCTTTCTTT; CDR3 protein: CASSLNWGRRNTEAFF
J gene: TRBJ2-3; clone size: few; V gene: TRBV12-3/TRBV12-4; D gene: -; CDR3 DNA: TGTGCCAGCAGTTTCCCCCAACTTACGCAGTATTTT; CDR3 protein: CASSFPQLTQYF
J gene: TRBJ2-2; clone size: -; V gene: TRBV7-8; D gene: -; CDR3 DNA: TGTGCCAGCAGCCAGCGAATGTACGGATTGGGAGACACCGGGGAGCTGTTTTTT; CDR3 protein: CASSQRMYGLGDTGELFF
J gene: TRBJ1-3; clone size: -; V gene: TRBV6-5; D gene: -; CDR3 DNA: TGTGCCAGCAGCTTGTTCGCCGACCGATCGTTCTTTGGAAACACCATATATTTT; CDR3 protein: CASSLFADRSFFGNTIYF
J gene: TRBJ1-2; clone size: few; V gene: TRBV4-1; D gene: -; CDR3 DNA: TGCGCCAGCAGCCACCTAGGGACACCATTATTTAACTATGGCTACACCTTC; CDR3 protein: CASSHLGTPLFNYGYTF
J gene: TRBJ2-7; clone size: -; V gene: TRBV6-5; D gene: -; CDR3 DNA: TGTGCCAGCAGTTCTTCCGGGACGGCCGGACCCTACGAGCAGTACTTC; CDR3 protein: CASSSSGTAGPYEQYF
J gene: TRBJ2-1; clone size: once; V gene: TRBV24-1; D gene: -; CDR3 DNA: TGTGCCACCAGTGGAGGGGGCAGGGGGGGTGAGCAGTTCTTC; CDR3 protein: CATSGGGRGGEQFF
J gene: TRBJ2-3; clone size: few; V gene: TRBV12-3/TRBV12-4; D gene: TRBD2; CDR3 DNA: TGTGCCAGCAGTTTAAACCCCACTCTGGCTAGCGGGGGGGCCTGGGATACGCAGTATTTT; CDR3 protein: CASSLNPTLASGGAWDTQYF
J gene: TRBJ2-5; clone size: few; V gene: TRBV7-2; D gene: -; CDR3 DNA: TGTGCCAGCAGCTTCCAGGGTGGGGGTTTACAAGAGACCCAGTACTTC; CDR3 protein: CASSFQGGGLQETQYF
J gene: TRBJ2-7; clone size: -; V gene: TRBV24-1; D gene: -; CDR3 DNA: TGTGCCACCAGTGAATCAGGGGCCCGGGACGAGCAGTACTTC; CDR3 protein: CATSESGARDEQYF
J gene: TRBJ2-7; clone size: -; V gene: TRBV27; D gene: -; CDR3 DNA: TGTGCCAGCCGAAAGCTGGGGTACGAGCAGTACTTC; CDR3 protein: CASRKLGYEQYF
J gene: TRBJ2-1; clone size: -; V gene: TRBV6-5; D gene: TRBD2; CDR3 DNA: TGTGCCAGCAGTTACCTGACTAGCGGGAGCAGGGATGAGCAGTTCTTC; CDR3 protein: CASSYLTSGSRDEQFF
J gene: TRBJ2-2; clone size: -; V gene: TRBV29-1; D gene: -; CDR3 DNA: TGCAGCGCCGGGACGTCCGTCTCTACCGGGGAGCTGTTTTTT; CDR3 protein: CSAGTSVSTGELFF
J gene: TRBJ1-5; clone size: -; V gene: TRBV11-2; D gene: -; CDR3 DNA: TGTGCCAGCAGCTTAGATAGTCTTCAGCCCCAGCATTTT; CDR3 protein: CASSLDSLQPQHF
J gene: TRBJ1-2; clone size: few; V gene: TRBV20-1; D gene: -; CDR3 DNA: TGCAGTGCTAGTGCCGCCCAAGTGGGCTATGGCTACACCTTC; CDR3 protein: CSASAAQVGYGYTF
J gene: TRBJ1-2; clone size: few; V gene: TRBV10-3; D gene: -; CDR3 DNA: TGTGCCATCAGTGAGCCCATACCTGGGAATGGCTACACCTTC; CDR3 protein: CAISEPIPGNGYTF
J gene: TRBJ2-1; clone size: -; V gene: TRBV12-3/TRBV12-4; D gene: TRBD1; CDR3 DNA: TGTGCCAGCAGCAGACAGGGGGCCATTGAGCAGTTCTTC; CDR3 protein: CASSRQGAIEQFF
J gene: TRBJ2-3; clone size: -; V gene: TRBV19; D gene: TRBD1; CDR3 DNA: TGTGCCAGTAGCCCTAGGGGGCCGGCAGATACGCAGTATTTT; CDR3 protein: CASSPRGPADTQYF
J gene: TRBJ2-7; clone size: -; V gene: TRBV5-6; D gene: -; CDR3 DNA: TGTGCCAGCAGCTTCGACCTAGGAGTGGTGCCAGGAGAGCAGTACTTC; CDR3 protein: CASSFDLGVVPGEQYF
J gene: TRBJ1-3; clone size: -; V gene: TRBV19; D gene: -; CDR3 DNA: TGTGCCACCCAAAGGACCACGGGGAGCTCTGGAAACACCATATATTTT; CDR3 protein: CATQRTTGSSGNTIYF
J gene: TRBJ2-1; clone size: -; V gene: TRBV7-8; D gene: -; CDR3 DNA: TGTGCCAGCAGCCCCGGCCCGACCGATGTCGATGAGCAGTTCTTC; CDR3 protein: CASSPGPTDVDEQFF
J gene: TRBJ2-2; clone size: -; V gene: TRBV7-8; D gene: -; CDR3 DNA: TGTGCCAGCAGCAGCAAATCCGGGGAGCTGTTTTTT; CDR3 protein: CASSSKSGELFF
J gene: TRBJ2-3; clone size: -; V gene: TRBV5-1; D gene: TRBD1; CDR3 DNA: TGCGCCAGCAGCTTGGACAGGGGGCAAGTAGATACGCAGTATTTT; CDR3 protein: CASSLDRGQVDTQYF
J gene: TRBJ2-3; clone size: -; V gene: TRBV12-3/TRBV12-4; D gene: TRBD2; CDR3 DNA: TGTGCCAGCACCTCGGCCGGGACTAGCGCCACAGATACGCAGTATTTT; CDR3 protein: CASTSAGTSATDTQYF
J gene: TRBJ2-3; clone size: few; V gene: TRBV7-9; D gene: -; CDR3 DNA: TGTGCCAGCAGGCCGGGAACAGATACGCAGTATTTT; CDR3 protein: CASRPGTDTQYF
J gene: TRBJ2-1; clone size: -; V gene: TRBV12-3/TRBV12-4; D gene: TRBD2; CDR3 DNA: TGTGCCAGCAGTTCCCCGGGGGGGGATGAGCAGTTCTTC; CDR3 protein: CASSSPGGDEQFF
J gene: TRBJ2-3; clone size: many; V gene: TRBV3-1; D gene: -; CDR3 DNA: TGTGCCAGCAGCCCTCTTTTACTAGTTGGCACAGATACGCAGTATTTT; CDR3 protein: CASSPLLLVGTDTQYF
J gene: TRBJ2-7; clone size: few; V gene: TRBV12-3/TRBV12-4; D gene: TRBD1; CDR3 DNA: TGTGCCAGCAGTTTACCCCACTACAGGGGTACCTACGAGCAGTACTTC; CDR3 protein: CASSLPHYRGTYEQYF
J gene: TRBJ2-1; clone size: -; V gene: TRBV7-6; D gene: TRBD2; CDR3 DNA: TGTGCCAGCAGCTTAGCCGGGGGGATTGACGAGCAGTTCTTC; CDR3 protein: CASSLAGGIDEQFF